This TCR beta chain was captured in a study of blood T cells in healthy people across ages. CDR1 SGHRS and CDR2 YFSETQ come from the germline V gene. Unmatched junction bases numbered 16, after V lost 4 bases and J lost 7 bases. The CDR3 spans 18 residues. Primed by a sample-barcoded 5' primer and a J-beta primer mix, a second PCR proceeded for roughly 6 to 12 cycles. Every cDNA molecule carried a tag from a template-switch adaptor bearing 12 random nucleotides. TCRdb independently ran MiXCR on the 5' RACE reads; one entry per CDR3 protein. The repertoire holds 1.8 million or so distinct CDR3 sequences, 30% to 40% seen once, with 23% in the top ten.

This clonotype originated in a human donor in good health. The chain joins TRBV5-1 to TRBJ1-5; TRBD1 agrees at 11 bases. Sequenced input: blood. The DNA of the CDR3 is TGCGCCAGCAGCCCGGGCTCAAGGGACAGGGGGTTCAGGCAGCCCCAGCATTTT. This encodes CASSPGSRDRGFRQPQHF. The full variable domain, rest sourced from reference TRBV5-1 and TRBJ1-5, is KAGVTQTPRYLIKTRGQQVTLSCSPISGHRSVSWYQQTPGQGLQFLFEYFSETQRNKGNFPGRFSGRQFSNSRSEMNVSTLELGDSALYLCASSPGSRDRGFRQPQHFGDGTRLSIL.